These 8 T cell receptor beta chains share one sample of origin, sequenced in a study of shared clonotypes between healthy human individuals (dated by TCRdb to the early 2020s). Library preparation employed the immunoSEQ multiplex PCR assay. Entries here come from immuneACCESS through TCRdb and include only in-frame sequences with V and J called. Some clones fail to appear in such tables; in the studies checked, an unresolved V gene covers under half of the shortfall, and the cause of the remainder is unknown. The sample table holds more than 900,000 clones, of which more than 75% were seen once. The ten top clones hold roughly 0.61% of the sample. The sequenced sample was memory CD4+ T cells from PBMCs. The meaning of the sample's cell subset or site label: CD45RA-negative fraction. The receptor set was obtained from a man between 18 and 29 years old in good health. Some clones in this sample may be carry-over from other donors' samples.

This clone was found a few times. V is TRBV28 and J is TRBJ1-5, with 8 nucleotides matching TRBD1. CDR3 length: 14 residues. V lost 6 bases and J lost 7; bases outside the gene matches: 8. Germline values: CDR1 MDHEN, CDR2 SYDVKM. CDR3 sequence reads: CASSPAQGAQPQHF. Here the CDR3 DNA reads TGTGCCAGCAGCCCAGCCCAGGGGGCGCAGCCCCAGCATTTT.

The rearrangement uses TRBV11-3 and TRBJ2-1; TRBD2 might be the D (5 bases). Germline lookup yields CDR1 SGHNT and CDR2 YENEEA. The CDR3 length is 14 residues. V lost 0 bases, J lost 7 bases, and 10 bases lay in between. In nucleotides, the CDR3 is TGTGCCAGCAGCTTAGATGCCCGGGGTAATGAGCAGTTCTTC. It codes for CASSLDARGNEQFF.

The chain recombines TRBV5-1 with TRBJ2-7; the D gene is possibly TRBD2 (6 bases). Germline CDR1 reads SGHRS; CDR2 reads YFSETQ. Trimming took 5 bases from V and 0 from J, leaving 12 bases between them. The CDR3 is 14 amino acids. Here the CDR3 reads CASRGGGYSYEQYF. CDR3 DNA sequence: TGCGCCAGCAGGGGGGGAGGATACTCCTACGAGCAGTACTTC.

This clone has just one count. This sequence joins TRBV12-5 and TRBJ2-1; TRBD2 might be the D (6 bases). The germline gives CDR1 LGHNT, CDR2 FRNRAP. This CDR3 has 14 amino acids. Deletions cut 10 bases from V and 9 bases from J, with 22 bases between. CDR3 DNA: TGTGCTACCACCAATCCCCCGGGAGTTCGTGAGCAGTTCTTC. Amino acid sequence: CATTNPPGVREQFF.

V usage is TRBV9 and J usage is TRBJ2-3, with a tentative D call TRBD2 (6 bases). The CDR3 contains 14 residues. The V gene's germline CDR1 is SGDLS and CDR2 YYNGEE. Trimming took 4 bases from V and 7 from J, leaving 16 bases between them. CDR3: CASSYGTGRNTQYF. DNA for the CDR3: TGTGCCAGCAGCTACGGGACTGGGAGGAATACGCAGTATTTT.

The gene calls are TRBV7-8 and TRBJ1-2; D possibly corresponds to TRBD1 (6 bases). The CDR3 extends over 15 amino acids. Germline V gene lookup returns CDR1 SGHVS and CDR2 FQNEAQ. V shed 0 bases and J shed 5 bases, with 13 bases lying between them. CDR3 DNA: TGTGCCAGCAGCTTAGCGGTCGAGGGGGGATATGGCTACACCTTC. Its translation is CASSLAVEGGYGYTF.

The chain uses TRBV5-1 and TRBJ2-1; 9 nucleotides align to TRBD2. CDR1 is SGHRS, CDR2 YFSETQ, per germline. J was trimmed by 8 bases and V by 4 bases; bases with no gene match: 4. This CDR3 region has 13 residues. CDR3 coding DNA: TGCGCCAGCAGCCGGTTAGCGGGAGATGAGCAGTTCTTC. Protein sequence: CASSRLAGDEQFF.

This sequence joins TRBV5-1 and TRBJ2-7; D is ambiguous. CDR3 size: 15 residues. Trimming took off 3 bases at V and 2 bases at J, with 15 bases between the two ends. Germline CDR1 reads SGHRS; CDR2 reads YFSETQ. The CDR3 here is CASSSALYRTYEQYF. The CDR3 bases are TGCGCCAGCAGCTCGGCTCTTTACCGGACCTACGAGCAGTACTTC.